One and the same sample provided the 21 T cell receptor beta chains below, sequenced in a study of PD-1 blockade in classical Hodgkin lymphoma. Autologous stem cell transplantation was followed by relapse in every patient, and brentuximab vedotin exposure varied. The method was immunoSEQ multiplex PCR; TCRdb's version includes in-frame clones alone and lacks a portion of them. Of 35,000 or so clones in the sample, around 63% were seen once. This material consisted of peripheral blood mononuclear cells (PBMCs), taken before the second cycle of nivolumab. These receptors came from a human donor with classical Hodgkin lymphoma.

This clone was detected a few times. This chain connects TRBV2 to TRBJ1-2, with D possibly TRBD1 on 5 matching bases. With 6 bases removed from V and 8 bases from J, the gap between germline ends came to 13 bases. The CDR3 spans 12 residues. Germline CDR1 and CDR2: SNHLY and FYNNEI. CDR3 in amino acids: CASSLGGEGYTF. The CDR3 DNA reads TGTGCCAGCAGCCTAGGAGGGGAGGGCTACACCTTC.

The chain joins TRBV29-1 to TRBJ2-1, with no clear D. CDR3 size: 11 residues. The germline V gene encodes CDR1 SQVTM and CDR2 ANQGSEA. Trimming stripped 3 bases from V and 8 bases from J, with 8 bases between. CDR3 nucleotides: TGCAGCGTTGATGATTCTTATGAGCAGTTCTTC. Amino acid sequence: CSVDDSYEQFF.

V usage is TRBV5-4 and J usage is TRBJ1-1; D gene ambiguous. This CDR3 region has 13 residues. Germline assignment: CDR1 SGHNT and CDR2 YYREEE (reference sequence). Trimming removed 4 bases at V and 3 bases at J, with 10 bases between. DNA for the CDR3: TGTGCCAGCAGCCCGGCGGCAGACACTGAAGCTTTCTTT. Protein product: CASSPAADTEAFF.

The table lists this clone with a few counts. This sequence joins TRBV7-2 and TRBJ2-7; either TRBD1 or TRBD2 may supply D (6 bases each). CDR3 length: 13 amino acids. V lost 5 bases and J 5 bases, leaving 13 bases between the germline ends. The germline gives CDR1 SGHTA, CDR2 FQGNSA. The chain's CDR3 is CASSGQGGNEQYF. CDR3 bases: TGTGCCAGCAGCGGGCAAGGGGGGAACGAGCAGTACTTC.

The CDR3: CASSQDTSRDYEQYF. The DNA for the CDR3 is TGCGCCAGCAGCCAAGATACGTCCAGGGACTACGAGCAGTACTTC. The genes are TRBV4-1 and TRBJ2-7; D may be TRBD1 (5 bases). Per the germline V gene, CDR1 is MGHRA and CDR2 is YSYEKL. This CDR3 is built from 15 residues. The V end was cut by 0 bases, the J end by 3 bases, with 12 bases between.

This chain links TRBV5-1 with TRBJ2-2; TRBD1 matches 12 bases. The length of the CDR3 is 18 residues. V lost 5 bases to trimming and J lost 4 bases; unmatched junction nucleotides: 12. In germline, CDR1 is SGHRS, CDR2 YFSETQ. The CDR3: CASSSLVGTGGRTGELFF. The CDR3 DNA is TGCGCCAGCAGTTCATTGGTTGGGACAGGGGGCCGCACCGGGGAGCTGTTTTTT.

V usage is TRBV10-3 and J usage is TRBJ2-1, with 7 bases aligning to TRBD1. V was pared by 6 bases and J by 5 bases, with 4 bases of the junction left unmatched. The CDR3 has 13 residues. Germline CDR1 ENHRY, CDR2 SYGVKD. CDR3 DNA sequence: TGTGCCATCAGCGGGACAGCGGACAATGAGCAGTTCTTC. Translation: CAISGTADNEQFF.

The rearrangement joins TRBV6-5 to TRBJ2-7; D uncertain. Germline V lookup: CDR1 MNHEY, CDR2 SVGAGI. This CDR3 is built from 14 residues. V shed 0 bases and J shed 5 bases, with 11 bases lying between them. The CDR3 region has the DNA TGTGCCAGCAGTTACTCGTCGGGCCGCGACGAGCAGTACTTC. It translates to CASSYSSGRDEQYF.

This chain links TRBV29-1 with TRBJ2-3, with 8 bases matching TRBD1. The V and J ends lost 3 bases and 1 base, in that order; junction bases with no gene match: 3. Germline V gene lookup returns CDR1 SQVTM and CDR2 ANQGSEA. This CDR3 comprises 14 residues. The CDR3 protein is CSVDVTGGTDTQYF. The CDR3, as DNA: TGCAGCGTTGATGTGACAGGGGGCACAGATACGCAGTATTTT.

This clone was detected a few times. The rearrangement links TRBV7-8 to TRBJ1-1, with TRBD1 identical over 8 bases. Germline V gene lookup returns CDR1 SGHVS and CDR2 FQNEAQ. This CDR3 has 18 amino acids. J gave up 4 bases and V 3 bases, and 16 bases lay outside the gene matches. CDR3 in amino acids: CASSLYVTSGQEGTEAFF. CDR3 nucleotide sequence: TGTGCCAGCAGCTTGTATGTTACCTCGGGACAGGAGGGCACTGAAGCTTTCTTT.

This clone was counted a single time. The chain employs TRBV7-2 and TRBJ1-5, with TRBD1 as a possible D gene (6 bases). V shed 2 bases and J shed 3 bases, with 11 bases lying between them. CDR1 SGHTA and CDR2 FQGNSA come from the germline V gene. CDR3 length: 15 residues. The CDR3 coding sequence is TGTGCCAGCAGCTTAAATTCAGGGGTCAATCAGCCCCAGCATTTT. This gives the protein CASSLNSGVNQPQHF.

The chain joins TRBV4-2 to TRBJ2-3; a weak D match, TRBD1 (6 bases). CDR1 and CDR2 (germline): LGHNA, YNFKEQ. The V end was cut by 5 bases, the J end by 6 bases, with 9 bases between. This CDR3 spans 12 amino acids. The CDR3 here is CASSYRVDTQYF. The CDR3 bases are TGTGCCAGCAGCTACAGGGTGGATACGCAGTATTTT.

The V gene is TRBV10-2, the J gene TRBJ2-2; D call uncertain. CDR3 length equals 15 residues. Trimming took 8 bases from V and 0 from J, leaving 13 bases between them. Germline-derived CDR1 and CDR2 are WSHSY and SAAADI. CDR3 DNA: TGCGCCAGCGGCGGATGGACCGCGAACACCGGGGAGCTGTTTTTT. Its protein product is CASGGWTANTGELFF.

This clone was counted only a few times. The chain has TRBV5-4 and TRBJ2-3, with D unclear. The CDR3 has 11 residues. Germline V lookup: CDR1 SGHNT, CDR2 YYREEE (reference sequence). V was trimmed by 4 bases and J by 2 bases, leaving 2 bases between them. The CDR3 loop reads CASSDTDTQYF. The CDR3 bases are TGTGCCAGCAGCGACACAGATACGCAGTATTTT.

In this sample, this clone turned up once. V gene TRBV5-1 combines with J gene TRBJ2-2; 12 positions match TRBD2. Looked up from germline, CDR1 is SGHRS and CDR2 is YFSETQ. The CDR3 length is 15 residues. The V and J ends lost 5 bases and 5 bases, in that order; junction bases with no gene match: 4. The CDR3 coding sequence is TGCGCCAGCAGTCGGACTAGCGGGGCTACCGGGGAGCTGTTTTTT. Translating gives CASSRTSGATGELFF. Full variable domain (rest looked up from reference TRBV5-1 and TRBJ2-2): KAGVTQTPRYLIKTRGQQVTLSCSPISGHRSVSWYQQTPGQGLQFLFEYFSETQRNKGNFPGRFSGRQFSNSRSEMNVSTLELGDSALYLCASSRTSGATGELFFGEGSRLTVL.

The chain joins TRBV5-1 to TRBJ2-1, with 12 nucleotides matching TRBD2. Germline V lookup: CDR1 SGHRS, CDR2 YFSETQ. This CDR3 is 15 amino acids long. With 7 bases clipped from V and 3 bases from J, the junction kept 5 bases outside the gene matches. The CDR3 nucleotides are TGCGCCAGCGAGCAACTAGCGGGGGGCTACAATGAGCAGTTCTTC. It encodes CASEQLAGGYNEQFF.

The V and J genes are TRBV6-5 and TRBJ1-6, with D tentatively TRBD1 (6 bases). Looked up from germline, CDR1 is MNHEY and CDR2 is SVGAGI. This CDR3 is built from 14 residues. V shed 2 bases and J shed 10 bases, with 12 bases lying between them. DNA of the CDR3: TGTGCCAGCAGTTACCAGGGGAGAGAATCACCCCTCCACTTT. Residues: CASSYQGRESPLHF.

In nucleotides, the CDR3 is TGTGCCAGCAGCCCGACAGGGTCCCCTCTCGCCTACGAGCAGTACTTC. Residues: CASSPTGSPLAYEQYF. This chain joins TRBV5-4 and TRBJ2-7; TRBD1 aligns across 7 bases. The CDR3 is made up of 16 amino acids. Trimming took 4 bases from V and 2 from J; bases not matched to a gene: 12. The V gene's germline CDR1 is SGHNT and CDR2 YYREEE (reference sequence).

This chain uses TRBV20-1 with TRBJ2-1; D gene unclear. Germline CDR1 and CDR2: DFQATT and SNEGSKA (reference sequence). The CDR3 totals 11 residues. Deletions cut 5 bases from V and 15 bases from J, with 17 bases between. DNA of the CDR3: TGCAGTGCTGTTTCACAGCTTCAGTGGTTCTTC. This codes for CSAVSQLQWFF.

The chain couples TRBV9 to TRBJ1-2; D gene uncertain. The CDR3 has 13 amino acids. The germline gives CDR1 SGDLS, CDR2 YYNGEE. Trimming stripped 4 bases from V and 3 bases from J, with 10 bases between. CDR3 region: CASSRTGYYGYTF. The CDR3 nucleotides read TGTGCCAGCAGCCGGACGGGCTACTATGGCTACACCTTC.

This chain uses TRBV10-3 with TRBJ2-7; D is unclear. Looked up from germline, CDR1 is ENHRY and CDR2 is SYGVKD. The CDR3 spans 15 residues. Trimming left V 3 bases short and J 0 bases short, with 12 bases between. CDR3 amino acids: CAISDEVQSSYEQYF. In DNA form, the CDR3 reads TGTGCCATCAGTGACGAGGTACAAAGCTCCTACGAGCAGTACTTC.